This T cell receptor (beta chain) was obtained from a study of blood T cell repertoires in COVID-19 (TCRdb year 2020). The study in broad terms: The collaborator samples originated in the United States, Italy and Spain and spanned the acute and convalescent phases of COVID-19. The prospective study material was composed of cDNA or gDNA derived from T cells, B-cell-depleted T cells, or PBMCs. Deeply sampled blood TCRbeta repertoires from subjects exposed to, actively infected with, or recovered from COVID-19 were included in the dataset. A freely available public database, intended as a resource for researchers studying the immune response to SARS-CoV-2, is where the repertoires were released. The samples were drawn from two sources: the first 160 participants of the ongoing ImmuneRACE study, and over 950 subjects contributed by 6 global collaborators. Sample metadata almost always included a de-identified subject ID, COVID-19 status, age in years and sex. HLA class I and class II types, where available, came from metadata supplied by the sample provider rather than from assay-based typing.

Comment on this clone: This clone's antigen is unknown. No base qualities exist here, and no much larger clone lies one base off it.

Sequences SNHLY (CDR1) and FYNNEI (CDR2) are obtained from the germline V gene. The CDR3 starts with the cysteine, ends with the phenylalanine, and has 15 residues. The kept DNA is CDR3 alone, 45 bases in frame from the first base. After removal of 6 bases from V and 3 bases from J, the junction retains 6 bases not matched to a gene. Overall study outcomes, separate from this receptor: The amount of clinical and demographic metadata varied by source and participant and was provided uncurated.

Whole blood was collected in K2EDTA tubes by collaborating institutions according to the institutions' own protocols. For TCRbeta analysis, collaborators shipped samples as frozen whole blood, isolated PBMCs, or DNA extracted from either of those sample types. TCRbeta CDR3 regions were amplified from genomic DNA using the immunoSEQ Assay, a bias-controlled multiplex PCR. On the study's bioinformatics: The number of nucleated cells in each sample was estimated from the amplification of reference gene primers within the assay. Sequence reads were collapsed and filtered to measure the absolute abundance of every unique TCRbeta CDR3 rearrangement. For each sample, productive Simpson clonality was calculated as the square root of Simpson's diversity index over productive rearrangements. This immuneACCESS table, as held by TCRdb, lists in-frame sequences with V and J called but not all clones. Of the missing ones, under half trace to an unresolved V gene in checked studies; the others have no known cause. Clonal size and the V and J genes are those of that table, whereas D and trimming came from the DNA. This sample gives over 45,000 clones in total; roughly nine tenths of them show up just once. The ten biggest clones cover around 7.3% of the sample.

This clonotype originated in a woman aged 55-70 years with active or convalescent COVID-19. The V and J genes are TRBV2 and TRBJ1-4; 8 central nucleotides agree with TRBD1. Material: peripheral blood. The encoded CDR3 is CASRTTGGPNEKLFF. In nucleotides, the sequence is TGTGCCAGCAGAACCACAGGGGGTCCTAATGAAAAACTGTTTTTT.